The rows below give T cell receptor beta chains drawn from one sample of a study of blood T cell repertoires in COVID-19. Repertoires were generated with immunoSEQ multiplex PCR, while TCRdb's copy carries only in-frame clones and drops some. Of around 100,000 clones in the sample, about 84% were seen once. The sample consisted of peripheral blood. These receptors originate from a man aged 50 to 59 with acute or convalescent COVID-19. Both conserved end residues are part of each CDR3.

TRBV30	CAWQQGLNTEAFF
TRBV6-5	CASSRRGYEQYF
TRBV6-5	CASSLSRGANVLTF
TRBV6-5	CASSYGTGITEAFF
TRBV19	CASRGQKNTGELFF
TRBV7-3	CASSLTDRISGQVIF
TRBV7-9	CASSFLQGPLYNEQFF
TRBV5-1	CASSWTGTSGGEKSVNNEQFF
TRBV5-4	CASSPGTSGGSAYNEQFF
TRBV10-3	CATLDRAIDTQYF
TRBV5-1	CASSVKGLGSDTQYF
TRBV4-1	CASSQGTGWSPLHF
TRBV9	CASSVGWGLNYGYTF
TRBV30	CAWSWGRGSPLHF
TRBV6-5	CASSLSGTEAFF
TRBV24-1	CATSQAGGSQPQHF
TRBV5-5	CASSLRDYTDTQYF
TRBV9	CASNVGGGKADTQYF
TRBV10-3	CAISSGLAGGETQYF
TRBV6-1	CASSEQGNQPQHF
TRBV6-6	CASSWGGAAGYTEAFF
TRBV7-9	CASSSGLPGLNTEAFF
TRBV6-1	CASSERQNYNEQFF
TRBV6-2/TRBV6-3	CASSYSRGIEKLFF
TRBV28	CASSWDGQGIGQPQHF
TRBV11-1	CASSTYYPGRTGELFF
TRBV2	CASSRDRDNQPQHF
TRBV7-6	CASSLLDRAGQETQYF
TRBV30	CAWSVSAGRYNEQFF
TRBV6-5	CASSYSQGRGDSPLHF
TRBV9	CASSVGGDRVYGYTF
TRBV15	CATKENYSNQPQHF